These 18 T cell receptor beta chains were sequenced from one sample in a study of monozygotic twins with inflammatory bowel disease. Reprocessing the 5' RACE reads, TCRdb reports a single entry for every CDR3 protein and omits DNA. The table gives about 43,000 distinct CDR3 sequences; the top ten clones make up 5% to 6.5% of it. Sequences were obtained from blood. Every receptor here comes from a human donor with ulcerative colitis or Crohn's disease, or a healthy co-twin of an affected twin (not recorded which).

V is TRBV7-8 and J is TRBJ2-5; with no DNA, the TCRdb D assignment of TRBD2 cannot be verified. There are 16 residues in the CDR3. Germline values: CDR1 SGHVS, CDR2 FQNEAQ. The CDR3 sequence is CASSLGRLGLRETQYF. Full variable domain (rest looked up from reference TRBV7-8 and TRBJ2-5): GAGVSQSPRYKVAKRGQDVALRCDPISGHVSLFWYQQALGQGPEFLTYFQNEAQLDKSGLPSDRFFAERPEGSVSTLKIQRTQQEDSAVYLCASSLGRLGLRETQYFGPGTRLLVL.

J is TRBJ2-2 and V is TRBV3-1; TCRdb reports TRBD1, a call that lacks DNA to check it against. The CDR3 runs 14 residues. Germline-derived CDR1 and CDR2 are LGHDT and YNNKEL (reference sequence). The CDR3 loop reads CASSQGTGPQELFF.

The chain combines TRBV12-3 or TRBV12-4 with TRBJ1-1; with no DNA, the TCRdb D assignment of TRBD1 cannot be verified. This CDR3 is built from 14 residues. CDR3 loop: CASSLTEMNTEAFF.

CDR3 sequence: CASSLFGRGETQYF. The chain recombines TRBV5-1 with TRBJ2-5; TCRdb designates TRBD2, a call that cannot be tested without DNA. Germline CDR1 and CDR2: SGHRS and YFSETQ. The CDR3 length is 14 residues.

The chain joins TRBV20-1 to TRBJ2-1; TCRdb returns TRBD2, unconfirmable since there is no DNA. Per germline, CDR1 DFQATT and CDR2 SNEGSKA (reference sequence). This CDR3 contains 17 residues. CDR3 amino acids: CSATRAGGSAGVNEQFF.

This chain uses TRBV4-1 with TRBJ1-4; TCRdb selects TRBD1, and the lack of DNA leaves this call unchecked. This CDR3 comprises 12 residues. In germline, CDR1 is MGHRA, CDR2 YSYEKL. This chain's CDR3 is CASSQGGEKLFF.

This CDR3 reads CSVGQFQETQYF. This chain joins TRBV29-1 and TRBJ2-5; lacking DNA, the TRBD1 call made by TCRdb goes unchecked. Germline loops: CDR1 SQVTM, CDR2 ANQGSEA. CDR3 length: 12 amino acids. The complete variable domain, with remaining parts taken from reference TRBV29-1 and TRBJ2-5, reads SAVISQKPSRDICQRGTSLTIQCQVDSQVTMMFWYRQQPGQSLTLIATANQGSEATYESGFVIDKFPISRPNLTFSTLTVSNMSPEDSSIYLCSVGQFQETQYFGPGTRLLVL.

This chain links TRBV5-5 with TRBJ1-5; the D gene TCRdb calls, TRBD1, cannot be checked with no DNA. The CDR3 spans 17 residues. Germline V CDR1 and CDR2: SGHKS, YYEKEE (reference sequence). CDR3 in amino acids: CASSSDRGRGGNQPQHF.

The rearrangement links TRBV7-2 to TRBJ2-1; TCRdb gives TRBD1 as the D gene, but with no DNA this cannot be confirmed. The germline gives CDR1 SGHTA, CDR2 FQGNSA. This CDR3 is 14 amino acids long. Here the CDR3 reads CASSLDWDRDEQFF.

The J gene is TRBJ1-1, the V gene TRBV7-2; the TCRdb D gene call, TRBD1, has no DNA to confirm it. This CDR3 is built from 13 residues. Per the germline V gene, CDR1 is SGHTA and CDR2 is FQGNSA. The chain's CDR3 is CASSPSRGTEAFF. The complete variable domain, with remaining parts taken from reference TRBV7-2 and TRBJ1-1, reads GAGVSQSPSNKVTEKGKDVELRCDPISGHTALYWYRQSLGQGLEFLIYFQGNSAPDKSGLPSDRFSAERTGGSVSTLTIQRTQQEDSAVYLCASSPSRGTEAFFGQGTRLTVV.

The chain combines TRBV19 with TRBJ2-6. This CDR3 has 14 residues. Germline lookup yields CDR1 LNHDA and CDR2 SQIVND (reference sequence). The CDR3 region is CASSISAGANVLTF.

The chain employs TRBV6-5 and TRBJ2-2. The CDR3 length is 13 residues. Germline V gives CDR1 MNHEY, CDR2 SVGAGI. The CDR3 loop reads CASSYSRAGELFF.

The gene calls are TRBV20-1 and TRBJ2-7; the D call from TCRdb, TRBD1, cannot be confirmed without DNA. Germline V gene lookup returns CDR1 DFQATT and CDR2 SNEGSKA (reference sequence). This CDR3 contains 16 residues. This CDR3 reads CSASGTVLGSSYEQYF.

The CDR3 spells CASSYSSGRGEQFF. The chain has TRBV5-5 and TRBJ2-1; the TRBD2 assignment by TCRdb is unverifiable without DNA. This CDR3 spans 14 amino acids. Germline V gene data show CDR1 as SGHKS and CDR2 as YYEKEE (reference sequence).

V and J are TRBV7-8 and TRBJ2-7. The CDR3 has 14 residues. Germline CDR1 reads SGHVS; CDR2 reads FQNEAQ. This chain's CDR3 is CASSLPDGSYEQYF.

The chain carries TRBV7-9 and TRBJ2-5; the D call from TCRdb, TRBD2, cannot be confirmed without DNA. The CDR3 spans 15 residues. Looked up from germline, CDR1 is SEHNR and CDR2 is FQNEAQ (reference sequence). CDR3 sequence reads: CASSRTSGGGETQYF.

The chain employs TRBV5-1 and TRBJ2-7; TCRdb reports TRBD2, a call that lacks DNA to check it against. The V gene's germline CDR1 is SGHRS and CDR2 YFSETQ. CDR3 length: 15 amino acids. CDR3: CASSLAESSGRVRFF.

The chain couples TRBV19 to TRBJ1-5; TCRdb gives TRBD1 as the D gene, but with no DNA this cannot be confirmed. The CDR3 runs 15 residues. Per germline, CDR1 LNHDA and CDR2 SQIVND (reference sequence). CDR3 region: CASSISGGNGQPQHF.